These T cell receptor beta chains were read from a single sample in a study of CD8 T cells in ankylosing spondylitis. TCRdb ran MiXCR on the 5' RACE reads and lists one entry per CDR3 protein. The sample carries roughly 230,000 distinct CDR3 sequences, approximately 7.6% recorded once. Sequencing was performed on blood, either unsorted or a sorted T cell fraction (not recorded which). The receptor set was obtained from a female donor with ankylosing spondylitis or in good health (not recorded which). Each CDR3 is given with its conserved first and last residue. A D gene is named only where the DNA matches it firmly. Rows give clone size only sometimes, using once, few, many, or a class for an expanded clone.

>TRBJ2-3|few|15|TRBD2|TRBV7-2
CASSLGLTTPDTQYF
TGTGCCAGCAGCTTGGGACTAACGACGCCAGATACGCAGTATTTT
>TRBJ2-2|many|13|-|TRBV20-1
CSASKGRTGELFF
TGCAGTGCTAGCAAGGGGAGGACCGGGGAGCTGTTTTTT
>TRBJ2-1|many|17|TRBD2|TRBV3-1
CASSQDLGSGKNNEQFF
TGTGCCAGCAGCCAAGATCTTGGTAGCGGGAAAAACAATGAGCAGTTCTTC
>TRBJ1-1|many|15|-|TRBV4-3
CASSQDLKGGTEAFF
TGCGCCAGCAGCCAAGATTTGAAGGGCGGCACTGAAGCTTTCTTT
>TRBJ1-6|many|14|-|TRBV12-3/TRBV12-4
CASSAAGAGSPLHF
TGTGCCAGCAGTGCCGCGGGTGCTGGTTCACCCCTCCACTTT
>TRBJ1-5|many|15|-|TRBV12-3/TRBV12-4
CASSPESGDGQPQHF
TGTGCCAGCAGCCCTGAATCAGGGGATGGTCAGCCCCAGCATTTT
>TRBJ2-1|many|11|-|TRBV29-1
CSVERYNEQFF
TGCAGCGTTGAGCGCTACAATGAGCAGTTCTTC
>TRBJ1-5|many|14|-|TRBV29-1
CSAALGTADQPQHF
TGCAGCGCAGCCCTTGGGACGGCTGATCAGCCCCAGCATTTT
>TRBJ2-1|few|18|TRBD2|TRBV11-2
CASSFQSAGTSSYNEQFF
TGTGCCAGCAGCTTTCAATCCGCCGGGACTAGCTCCTACAATGAGCAGTTCTTC
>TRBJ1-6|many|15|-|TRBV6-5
CASSPLPGGNSPLHF
TGTGCCAGCAGTCCCCTCCCGGGGGGAAATTCACCCCTCCACTTT
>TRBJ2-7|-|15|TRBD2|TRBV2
CASRTGTSVSYEQYF
TGTGCCAGCAGAACCGGGACTAGCGTTTCCTACGAGCAGTACTTC
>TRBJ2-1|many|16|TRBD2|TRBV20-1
CSARGGLAGGYNEQFF
TGCAGTGCTAGAGGGGGTCTAGCGGGAGGGTACAATGAGCAGTTCTTC
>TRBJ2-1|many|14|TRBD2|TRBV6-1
CASSGLAGYNEQFF
TGTGCCAGTTCGGGACTAGCAGGTTACAATGAGCAGTTCTTC
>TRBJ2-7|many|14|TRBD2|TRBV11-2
CASSLRGVAYEQYF
TGTGCCAGCAGCCTGCGGGGGGTAGCCTACGAGCAGTACTTC
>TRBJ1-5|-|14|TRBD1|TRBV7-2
CASSLTGWNQPQHF
TGTGCCAGCAGCTTGACAGGGTGGAATCAGCCCCAGCATTTT
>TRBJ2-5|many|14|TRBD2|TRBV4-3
CASSPLAGAETQYF
TGCGCCAGCAGCCCATTAGCGGGAGCAGAGACCCAGTACTTC
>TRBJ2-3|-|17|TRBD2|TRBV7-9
CASSPTTSGLRGDTQYF
TGTGCCAGCAGCCCTACGACTAGCGGTCTCCGAGGAGATACGCAGTATTTT
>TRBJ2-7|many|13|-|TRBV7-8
CASSSNTVHEQYF
TGTGCCAGCAGCTCTAACACCGTTCACGAGCAGTACTTC
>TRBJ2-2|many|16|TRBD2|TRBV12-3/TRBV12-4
CASTPGTSGFTGELFF
TGTGCCAGCACCCCCGGGACTAGCGGGTTCACCGGGGAGCTGTTTTTT
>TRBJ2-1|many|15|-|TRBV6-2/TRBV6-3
CASKRGADSYNEQFF
TGTGCCAGCAAACGGGGGGCGGACTCCTACAATGAGCAGTTCTTC
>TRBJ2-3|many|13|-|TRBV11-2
CASSLESESQQYF
TGTGCCAGCAGCTTAGAGTCAGAAAGTCAGCAGTATTTT
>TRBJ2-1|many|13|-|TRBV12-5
CASGLGVDNEQFF
TGTGCTAGTGGTTTAGGCGTAGACAATGAGCAGTTCTTC
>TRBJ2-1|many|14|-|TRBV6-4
CASSETNSYNEQFF
TGTGCCAGCAGTGAGACTAACTCCTACAATGAGCAGTTCTTC
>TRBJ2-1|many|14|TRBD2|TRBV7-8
CASSLGAGGNEQFF
TGTGCCAGCAGCTTAGGGGCGGGAGGCAATGAGCAGTTCTTC
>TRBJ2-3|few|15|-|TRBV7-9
CASSEVVRGTDTQYF
TGTGCCAGCAGCGAGGTGGTCAGGGGAACAGATACGCAGTATTTT
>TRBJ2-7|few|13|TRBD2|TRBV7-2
CASSSTSGGEQYF
TGTGCCAGCAGCTCTACTAGCGGGGGCGAGCAGTACTTC
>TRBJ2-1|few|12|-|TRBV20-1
CSAKSIRNEQFF
TGCAGTGCTAAGAGTATCCGGAATGAGCAGTTCTTC
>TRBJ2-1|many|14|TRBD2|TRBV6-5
CASSYLGLADEQFF
TGTGCCAGCAGTTACCTGGGACTAGCGGATGAGCAGTTCTTC
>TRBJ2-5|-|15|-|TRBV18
CASSLLSGTEKTQYF
TGTGCCAGCTCACTATTGAGTGGGACTGAAAAGACCCAGTACTTC
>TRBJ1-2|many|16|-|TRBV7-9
CASSLRRGGTGYGYTF
TGTGCCAGCAGCTTGAGGCGGGGGGGAACCGGCTATGGCTACACCTTC
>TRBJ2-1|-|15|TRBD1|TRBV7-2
CASSLDRGRENEQFF
TGTGCCAGCAGCTTGGACAGGGGGCGGGAAAATGAGCAGTTCTTC
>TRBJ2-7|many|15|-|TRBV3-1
CASSQGPLITYEQYF
TGTGCCAGCAGCCAAGGTCCTCTCATCACCTACGAGCAGTACTTC
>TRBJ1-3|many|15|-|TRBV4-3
CASSPRYPSGNTIYF
TGCGCCAGCAGCCCGAGGTATCCCTCTGGAAACACCATATATTTT
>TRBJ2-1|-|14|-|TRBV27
CASRLLGARNEQFF
TGTGCCAGCAGGCTGTTGGGGGCTCGCAATGAGCAGTTCTTC
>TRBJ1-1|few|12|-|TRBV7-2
CASSLGPPEAFF
TGTGCCAGCAGCTTAGGGCCTCCTGAAGCTTTCTTT